This TCR beta chain emerged from a study of blood T cell repertoires in COVID-19. Looking at the study overall: Donors in the United States, Italy and Spain gave samples during acute or convalescent COVID-19. The cDNA or gDNA used as material had been derived from T cells, B-cell-depleted T cells, or PBMCs.

The table came from immunoSEQ multiplex PCR; TCRdb's copy has only in-frame clones and leaves some out. The table includes approximately 500,000 clones, nearly 90% detected once. Seattle participants joined during active infection and were tracked over time. The CDR3 consists of 15 residues. Trimming took 10 bases from V and 3 from J, leaving 20 bases between them. The germline gives CDR1 MNHEY, CDR2 SVGAGI. The TCR sequence derives from a young man with COVID-19, enrolled during active disease. The V call is TRBV6-5, the J call TRBJ2-3, with D possibly TRBD1 on 5 matching bases. The sample was peripheral blood. The CDR3 DNA sequence: TGTGCCACCACACCTGCGAAGGGGCGTACAGATACGCAGTATTTT. Translating it yields CATTPAKGRTDTQYF.